This TCR beta chain was profiled in a study of blood T cell repertoires in COVID-19. Study information: Samples came from the United States, Italy and Spain, spanning acute and convalescent COVID-19. Sources were T cells, B-cell-depleted T cells, or PBMCs; the material itself was cDNA or gDNA.

Original handling: The assay estimated nucleated cells by amplifying reference gene primers. Method: immunoSEQ multiplex PCR; TCRdb's copy keeps in-frame clones and lacks some. V and J calls plus clone size are reproduced from that table; the DNA served to infer D and trimming. This table holds approximately 250,000 clones, 80% to 85% found once. V was trimmed by 6 bases and J by 10 bases, leaving 16 bases between them. Germline V gene lookup returns CDR1 LNHDA and CDR2 SQIVND (reference sequence). The CDR3 contains 13 residues. Specimen: peripheral blood. This chain connects TRBV19 to TRBJ2-1, with D possibly being TRBD2 (6 bases). The TCR originated in a man in his fifties or sixties with acute or convalescent COVID-19. CDR3 loop: CASSGGPGWEQFF. CDR3 DNA: TGTGCCAGTAGCGGGGGTCCGGGGTGGGAGCAGTTCTTC.